Listed below are T cell receptor beta chains from one sample, sequenced in a study of T-cell reconstitution after alpha-beta-depleted transplantation in children. MiXCR was run by TCRdb on the PCR reads, yielding one entry per CDR3 protein. The data show more than 200,000 distinct CDR3 sequences, about 8.4% seen once. This specimen consisted of PBMCs, mostly from graft donor cells, obtained 360 days after TCRalphabeta/CD19-depleted stem cell transplant. Receptors were obtained from a male patient aged 2-10 years who had a stem cell transplant for acute myeloid leukemia, so the T cells may come from the graft donor. Each CDR3 is given with its conserved first and last residue. A D gene is named only where the DNA matches it firmly. Not all rows give a size; the values are once, few, many and, for expanded clones, a class.

TRBV7-3	.	TRBJ2-1	.	TGTGCCAGCAGCTTAAAAGTCGGGAGCTCCTACAATGAGCAGTTCTTC	CASSLKVGSSYNEQFF
TRBV20-1	TRBD2	TRBJ2-7	few	TGCAGTTCTCTCTCCGGGACTAGCGGGAGGGAGCAGTACTTC	CSSLSGTSGREQYF
TRBV20-1	.	TRBJ1-5	.	TGCAGTGCTAGAAGCCCGGGGAATCAGCCCCAGCATTTT	CSARSPGNQPQHF
TRBV11-2	TRBD1	TRBJ2-2	few	TGTGCCAGCAGCTTAGGACAGGGGAGAACCGGGGAGCTGTTTTTT	CASSLGQGRTGELFF
TRBV7-9	.	TRBJ2-3	many	TGTGCCAGCAGCTTACCCTCCTCCGTCACAGATACGCAGTATTTT	CASSLPSSVTDTQYF
TRBV5-1	.	TRBJ2-4	few	TGCGCCAGCAGCTTTGAGGGGGAAAACATTCAGTACTTC	CASSFEGENIQYF
TRBV20-1	.	TRBJ1-5	many	TGCAGTGCTAGATCAGGGGTTAGCAATCAGCCCCAGCATTTT	CSARSGVSNQPQHF
TRBV12-3/TRBV12-4	TRBD2	TRBJ2-1	many	TGTGCCAGCAGTATCGGACTAGCACTCAATGAGCAGTTCTTC	CASSIGLALNEQFF
TRBV29-1	.	TRBJ2-5	many	TGCAGCGTTGAAGATGGCGCAGAAACCTCACGGGAGACCCAGTACTTC	CSVEDGAETSRETQYF
TRBV20-1	TRBD2	TRBJ2-7	many	TGCAGTGGGGGCAGCGGGGCCTACGAGCAGTACTTC	CSGGSGAYEQYF
TRBV7-2	.	TRBJ1-3	many	TGTGCCAGCAGCTTAGACCCCCCGGGAAACACCATATATTTT	CASSLDPPGNTIYF
TRBV6-1	TRBD2	TRBJ2-7	few	TGTGCCAGCAGTGAAACCCTACTAGCGGGAGTGAGGAACGAGCAGTACTTC	CASSETLLAGVRNEQYF
TRBV7-2	.	TRBJ2-5	many	TGTGCCAGCAGCTTATTTGGCTCGAACAGGGAGACCCAGTACTTC	CASSLFGSNRETQYF
TRBV7-3	TRBD2	TRBJ2-3	.	TGTGCCAGCAGCTCCTTAGCGGGGGGACGGGCAGATACGCAGTATTTT	CASSSLAGGRADTQYF
TRBV12-3/TRBV12-4	.	TRBJ2-7	.	TGTGCCAGCAGTTTAGTTCAGGAGCAGTACTTC	CASSLVQEQYF
TRBV12-3/TRBV12-4	.	TRBJ1-5	few	TGTGCCAGCAGTTGGGGACCTTATAGCAATCAGCCCCAGCATTTT	CASSWGPYSNQPQHF
TRBV18	.	TRBJ2-5	few	TGTGCCAGCTCACCAACTGCGTTGGAGACCCAGTACTTC	CASSPTALETQYF
TRBV30	.	TRBJ2-1	many	TGTGCCTGGAGTGTACCCAATGAGCAGTTCTTC	CAWSVPNEQFF
TRBV5-6	TRBD2	TRBJ2-5	.	TGTGCCAGCAGCTTGTTACTAGCGGGGGGGAGAGAGACCCAGTACTTC	CASSLLLAGGRETQYF
TRBV7-2	.	TRBJ1-6	many	TGTGCCAGCACCCAAGGGGCAGGGCATAATTCACCCCTCCACTTT	CASTQGAGHNSPLHF
TRBV16	.	TRBJ1-1	.	TGTGCCAGCAGTGGGACTCGCCAGTCTGAAGCTTTCTTT	CASSGTRQSEAFF
TRBV29-1	TRBD2	TRBJ2-5	.	TGCAGCGTTTTTCGGGGGAGGGCCCACCAAGAGACCCAGTACTTC	CSVFRGRAHQETQYF
TRBV12-3/TRBV12-4	TRBD1	TRBJ1-4	few	TGTGCCAGCAGTTCGCGACAGGGATTGCAGGAAAAACTGTTTTTT	CASSSRQGLQEKLFF
TRBV12-3/TRBV12-4	.	TRBJ2-2	few	TGTGCCAGCAGTTTTTTGGTTTGGCGAGCTCTCGCCGGGGAGCTGTTTTTT	CASSFLVWRALAGELFF
TRBV7-2	.	TRBJ2-6	.	TGTGCCAGCAGCTTTTCCGCAAGCTCTGGGGCCAACGTCCTGACTTTC	CASSFSASSGANVLTF
TRBV7-7	.	TRBJ2-3	.	TGTGCTAGCAGCCTAGATGTGGGTGGCACAGATACGCAGTATTTT	CASSLDVGGTDTQYF
TRBV10-3	.	TRBJ1-5	many	TGTGCCATCAGTGGAGACAGGTTCGATCAGCCCCAGCATTTT	CAISGDRFDQPQHF
TRBV12-3/TRBV12-4	.	TRBJ2-5	few	TGTGCCAGCAGCCGACGGGCGTCGGAAGAGACCCAGTACTTC	CASSRRASEETQYF
TRBV29-1	.	TRBJ1-2	many	TGCAGCGTTTCTCAGTTAGGGGGCTACACCTTC	CSVSQLGGYTF
TRBV30	.	TRBJ1-2	.	TGTGCCTGGAGAATCCGCCGGATACAAACTAACTATGGCTACACCTTC	CAWRIRRIQTNYGYTF
TRBV29-1	.	TRBJ2-5	few	TGCAGCGGAGCCGGGACCACCGAAGAGACCCAGTACTTC	CSGAGTTEETQYF
TRBV10-3	.	TRBJ2-7	.	TGTGCCACTGGGGCTCGGCTTTCTTACGAGCAGTACTTC	CATGARLSYEQYF
TRBV7-3	TRBD2	TRBJ2-3	few	TGTGCCAGCAGCATCGAGGGACTAGCGGGGGAACCCACAGATACGCAGTATTTT	CASSIEGLAGEPTDTQYF